This T cell receptor (beta chain) emerged from a study of blood T cells in healthy people across ages. Broader study findings: Per million T cells, TCR beta diversity dropped about linearly as age rose.

Ten or more counts support this clonotype. Its antigen is not known. The amount of total RNA extracted per sample was at least 5 micrograms. With a J-beta primer mix and a sample-barcoded 5' primer, a second PCR ran about 7 to 11 cycles. In TCRdb, the 5' RACE reads were re-called with MiXCR into one record per CDR3 protein. The sample consists of 650,000 to 700,000 distinct CDR3 sequences, approximately 30% of them appearing once. The receptor was derived from a woman of 80 years or more in good health. The sequencing sample was made of blood.

CDR3 sequence reads: CASSLRLAGGLEQFF. CDR3 in DNA: TGCGCCAGCAGCTTGAGGCTAGCGGGGGGGCTTGAGCAGTTCTTC. The chain is built from TRBV5-1 and TRBJ2-1; 12 nucleotides line up with TRBD2. The CDR3 extends over 15 amino acids. Germline V CDR1 and CDR2: SGHRS, YFSETQ. V lost 1 base to trimming and J lost 9 bases; unmatched junction nucleotides: 5.